This TCR beta chain came from a study of blood T cell repertoires in COVID-19. Sequencing was performed with immunoSEQ multiplex PCR; in TCRdb, only in-frame clones are kept and a portion is missing. The data show 280,000 or so clones, with about 85% seen just once and less than 15% held by the top ten. With 2 bases clipped from V and 3 bases from J, the junction kept 8 bases outside the gene matches. The CDR3 consists of 16 residues. The germline gives CDR1 GTSNPN, CDR2 SVGIG (reference sequence). The chain combines TRBV30 with TRBJ2-2; 8 bases fit TRBD2. This clonotype was sampled from a human donor in a cohort sampled during active COVID-19. Sequenced material: peripheral blood. In DNA, the CDR3 is TGTGCCTGGAGTACCTCCGGGAGGGTTGACACCGGGGAGCTGTTTTTT. This translates into CAWSTSGRVDTGELFF.